This is a list of T cell receptor beta chains from one sample in a study of blood T cell repertoires in COVID-19. Here immunoSEQ multiplex PCR was the method, and the copy in TCRdb shows in-frame clones only, minus some. This table holds more than 100,000 clones, around 87% found once. The specimen was peripheral blood. The receptors were sampled from a woman aged 60 to 75 with acute or convalescent COVID-19. Each CDR3 is given with its conserved first and last residue. The D gene is left open where the match is weak. Size is omitted from some rows. Given values are once, few, many or a class for expanded clones.

size: once
D: NA
J: TRBJ1-2
V: TRBV18
CDR3: CASSPTDLGGYGYTF
DNA: TGTGCCAGCTCACCAACAGACCTAGGAGGCTATGGCTACACCTTC

size: NA
D: TRBD1
J: TRBJ1-1
V: TRBV19
CDR3: CASTSSGQENTEAFF
DNA: TGTGCCAGTACCTCCTCGGGACAGGAGAACACTGAAGCTTTCTTT

size: NA
D: NA
J: TRBJ1-2
V: TRBV5-5
CDR3: CASSIGPTEYGYTF
DNA: TGTGCCAGCAGCATCGGGCCGACAGAATATGGCTACACCTTC

size: NA
D: TRBD2
J: TRBJ2-3
V: TRBV28
CDR3: CASSPTSGRARDTQYF
DNA: TGTGCCAGCAGTCCTACTAGCGGGAGGGCTCGAGATACGCAGTATTTT

size: NA
D: NA
J: TRBJ2-1
V: TRBV20-1
CDR3: CSASLALEQFF
DNA: TGCAGTGCTAGCTTAGCGCTTGAGCAGTTCTTC

size: NA
D: TRBD2
J: TRBJ2-1
V: TRBV7-3
CDR3: CASSLRPLGTSGEQFF
DNA: TGTGCCAGCAGCTTAAGGCCCTTAGGGACTAGCGGTGAGCAGTTCTTC

size: NA
D: TRBD1
J: TRBJ1-1
V: TRBV19
CDR3: CASTLGGLGNTEAFF
DNA: TGTGCCAGTACCCTAGGGGGCCTGGGGAACACTGAAGCTTTCTTT

size: NA
D: NA
J: TRBJ2-1
V: TRBV12-2
CDR3: CASRPRTSGTDNEQFF
DNA: TGTGCAAGTCGCCCACGGACTAGCGGGACGGACAATGAGCAGTTCTTC

size: once
D: NA
J: TRBJ1-5
V: TRBV7-8
CDR3: CASSLVAREQPQHF
DNA: TGTGCCAGCAGCTTAGTCGCGAGGGAACAGCCCCAGCATTTT

size: few
D: TRBD1
J: TRBJ1-5
V: TRBV7-9
CDR3: CASSLVGQGNQPQHF
DNA: TGTGCCAGCAGCTTAGTCGGACAGGGCAATCAGCCCCAGCATTTT

size: once
D: TRBD2
J: TRBJ2-3
V: TRBV6-6
CDR3: CASSRLAGGFTDTQYF
DNA: TGTGCCAGCAGTCGATTAGCGGGAGGTTTTACAGATACGCAGTATTTT

size: NA
D: TRBD2
J: TRBJ2-7
V: TRBV5-1
CDR3: CASSSRRGGPYEQYF
DNA: TGCGCCAGCAGTTCGAGGCGGGGGGGACCCTACGAGCAGTACTTC

size: NA
D: NA
J: TRBJ1-2
V: TRBV7-2
CDR3: CASSLGAYGYTF
DNA: TGTGCCAGCAGCTTGGGGGCTTATGGCTACACCTTC

size: NA
D: NA
J: TRBJ2-2
V: TRBV6-1
CDR3: CASSAPRGRGGVGELFF
DNA: TGTGCCAGCAGTGCCCCCCGTGGGCGGGGTGGTGTCGGGGAGCTGTTTTTT

size: NA
D: TRBD1
J: TRBJ2-7
V: TRBV6-5
CDR3: CASRNGQGAKQYF
DNA: TGTGCCAGCAGAAATGGACAGGGGGCAAAGCAGTACTTC

size: NA
D: TRBD1
J: TRBJ1-1
V: TRBV5-6
CDR3: CASSFVQGAVGDTEAFF
DNA: TGTGCCAGCAGTTTCGTTCAGGGGGCGGTTGGCGATACTGAAGCTTTCTTT

size: NA
D: NA
J: TRBJ1-5
V: TRBV5-1
CDR3: CASSLQTGSDQPQHF
DNA: TGCGCCAGCAGCTTACAAACAGGGTCGGATCAGCCCCAGCATTTT

size: NA
D: TRBD1
J: TRBJ2-5
V: TRBV15
CDR3: CATSGDREFLKTQYF
DNA: TGTGCCACCAGCGGCGACAGGGAATTCTTGAAGACCCAGTACTTC

size: NA
D: NA
J: TRBJ1-1
V: TRBV10-3
CDR3: CAIARGTEAFF
DNA: TGTGCCATCGCCCGGGGTACTGAAGCTTTCTTT

size: NA
D: TRBD1
J: TRBJ1-1
V: TRBV5-1
CDR3: CASSLRDRNTEAFF
DNA: TGCGCCAGCAGCTTGCGGGACAGGAACACTGAAGCTTTCTTT

size: NA
D: NA
J: TRBJ2-3
V: TRBV6-5
CDR3: CASIRRGTDTQYF
DNA: TGTGCCAGCATACGGAGGGGCACAGATACGCAGTATTTT

size: NA
D: NA
J: TRBJ2-2
V: TRBV15
CDR3: CATSRGHITGELFF
DNA: TGTGCCACCAGCAGAGGACACATCACCGGGGAGCTGTTTTTT

size: NA
D: TRBD2
J: TRBJ2-3
V: TRBV15
CDR3: CATSRDGLAGGTQYF
DNA: TGTGCCACCAGCAGAGACGGCCTAGCGGGAGGTACGCAGTATTTT

size: NA
D: NA
J: TRBJ2-2
V: TRBV18
CDR3: CASSRVQSGTGELFF
DNA: TGTGCCAGCTCGAGGGTTCAGTCAGGCACCGGGGAGCTGTTTTTT

size: NA
D: NA
J: TRBJ2-1
V: TRBV5-1
CDR3: CASSLGAGLSNEQFF
DNA: TGCGCCAGCAGCTTGGGGGCAGGGTTAAGTAATGAGCAGTTCTTC

size: NA
D: TRBD2
J: TRBJ2-5
V: TRBV5-8
CDR3: CASSLGLAGQETQYF
DNA: TGTGCCAGCAGCTTGGGACTAGCGGGGCAAGAGACCCAGTACTTC

size: NA
D: TRBD1
J: TRBJ1-5
V: TRBV7-2
CDR3: CASSLWTGGNQPQHF
DNA: TGTGCCAGCAGCCTCTGGACAGGGGGGAATCAGCCCCAGCATTTT